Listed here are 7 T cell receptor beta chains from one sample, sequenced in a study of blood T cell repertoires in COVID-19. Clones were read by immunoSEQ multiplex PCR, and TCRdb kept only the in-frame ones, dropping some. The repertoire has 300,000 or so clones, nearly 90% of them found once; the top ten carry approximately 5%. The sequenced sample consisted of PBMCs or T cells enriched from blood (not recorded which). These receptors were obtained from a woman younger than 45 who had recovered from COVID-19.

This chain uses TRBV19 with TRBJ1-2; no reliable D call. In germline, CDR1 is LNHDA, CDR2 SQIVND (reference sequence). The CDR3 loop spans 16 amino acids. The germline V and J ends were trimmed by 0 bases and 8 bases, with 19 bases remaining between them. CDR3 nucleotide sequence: TGTGCCAGTAGTATAGAGGGCGCTCTGAAAAGCAGGGGCTACACCTTC. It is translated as CASSIEGALKSRGYTF.

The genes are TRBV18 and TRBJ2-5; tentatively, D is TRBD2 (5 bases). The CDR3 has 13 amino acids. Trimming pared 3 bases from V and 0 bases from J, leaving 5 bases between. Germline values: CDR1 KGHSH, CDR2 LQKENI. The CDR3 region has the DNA TGTGCCAGCTCACCGCGGGACCAAGAGACCCAGTACTTC. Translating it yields CASSPRDQETQYF.

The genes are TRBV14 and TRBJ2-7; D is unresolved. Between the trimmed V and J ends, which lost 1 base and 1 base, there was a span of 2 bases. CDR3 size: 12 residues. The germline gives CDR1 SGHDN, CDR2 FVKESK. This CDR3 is CASSQASYEQYF. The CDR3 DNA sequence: TGTGCCAGCAGCCAAGCTTCCTACGAGCAGTACTTC. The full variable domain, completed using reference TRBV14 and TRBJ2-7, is EAGVTQFPSHSVIEKGQTVTLRCDPISGHDNLYWYRRVMGKEIKFLLHFVKESKQDESGMPNNRFLAERTGGTYSTLKVQPAELEDSGVYFCASSQASYEQYFGPGTRLTVT.

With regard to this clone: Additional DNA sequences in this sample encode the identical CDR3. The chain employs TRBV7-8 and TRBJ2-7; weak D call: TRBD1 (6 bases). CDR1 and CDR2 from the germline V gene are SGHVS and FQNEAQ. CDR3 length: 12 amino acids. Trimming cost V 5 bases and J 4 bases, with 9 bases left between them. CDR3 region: CASSLQGYEQYF. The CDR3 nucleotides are TGTGCCAGCAGCCTTCAGGGGTACGAGCAGTACTTC.

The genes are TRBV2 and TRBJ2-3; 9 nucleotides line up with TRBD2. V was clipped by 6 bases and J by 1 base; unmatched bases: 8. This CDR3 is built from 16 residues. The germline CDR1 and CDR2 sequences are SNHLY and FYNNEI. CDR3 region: CASSGTSPFGTDTQYF. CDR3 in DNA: TGTGCCAGCAGCGGGACTAGCCCCTTTGGCACAGATACGCAGTATTTT. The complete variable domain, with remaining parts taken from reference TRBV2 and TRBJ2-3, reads EPEVTQTPSHQVTQMGQEVILRCVPISNHLYFYWYRQILGQKVEFLVSFYNNEISEKSEIFDDQFSVERPDGSNFTLKIRSTKLEDSAMYFCASSGTSPFGTDTQYFGPGTRLTVL.

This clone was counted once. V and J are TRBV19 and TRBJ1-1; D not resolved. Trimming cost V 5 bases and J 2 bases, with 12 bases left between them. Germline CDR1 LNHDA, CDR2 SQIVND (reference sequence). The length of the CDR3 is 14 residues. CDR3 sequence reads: CASSHGQPNTEAFF. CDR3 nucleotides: TGTGCCAGTAGTCATGGGCAGCCTAACACTGAAGCTTTCTTT.

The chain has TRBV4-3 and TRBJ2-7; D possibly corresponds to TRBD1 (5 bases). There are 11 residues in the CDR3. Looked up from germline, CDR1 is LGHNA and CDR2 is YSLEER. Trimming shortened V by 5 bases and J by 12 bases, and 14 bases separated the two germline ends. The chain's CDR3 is CASSGQGGLYF. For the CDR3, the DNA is TGCGCCAGCAGCGGACAAGGTGGTCTGTACTTC.